Listed here are 4 T cell receptor beta chains from one sample, sequenced in a study of early T cells in non-severe SARS-CoV-2 infection. TCRdb redid the calling of the 5' RACE reads with MiXCR, one entry per CDR3 protein. The sample lists 60,000 or so distinct CDR3 sequences, 11% occurring once. The source material was whole blood. The receptors come from an adult who was a healthcare worker with PCR-confirmed SARS-CoV-2 infection or an uninfected control (not recorded which).

V and J are TRBV13 and TRBJ1-6; perhaps TRBD1 as D (5 bases). V dropped 4 bases and J dropped 7 bases, with 17 bases sitting between them. The CDR3 length is 16 residues. Germline CDR1 PRHDT, CDR2 FYEKMQ (reference sequence). DNA of the CDR3: TGTGCCAGCAGCTCGCAGGGCAGAGCGGGGAATTCACCCCTCCACTTT. As protein: CASSSQGRAGNSPLHF.

This CDR3 reads CSARAGFSPLHF. The CDR3 nucleotides are TGCAGTGCTAGAGCAGGGTTTTCACCCCTCCACTTT. This chain connects TRBV20-1 to TRBJ1-6; D is perhaps TRBD1 (5 bases). The CDR3 contains 12 residues. Germline CDR1 and CDR2: DFQATT and SNEGSKA (reference sequence). Trimming removed 1 base at V and 9 bases at J, with 7 bases between.

This clonotype was counted at least ten times. The CDR3 sequence: CASTVMGNQPQHF. CDR3 bases: TGTGCCAGCACCGTCATGGGCAATCAGCCCCAGCATTTT. This rearrangement joins TRBV12-3 or TRBV12-4 to TRBJ1-5; D ambiguous. The CDR3 totals 13 residues. Trimming removed 7 bases at V and 2 bases at J, with 9 bases between.

The rearrangement uses TRBV27 and TRBJ2-3; the D is unclear. The V gene lost 2 bases and the J gene lost 2 bases, with 5 bases spanning the gap. This CDR3 has 13 amino acids. Germline V gene sequence: CDR1 MNHEY, CDR2 SMNVEV (reference sequence). CDR3 DNA: TGTGCCAGCAGTTTAGGGGTCACAGATACGCAGTATTTT. Translation gives CASSLGVTDTQYF.